The clone carrying this T cell receptor beta chain has at least ten counts. Its cognate antigen is unknown. Researchers made TCR beta libraries by using iRepertoire HTBI primers and running Arm-PCR on CDR3 regions. TCRdb reprocessed the multiplex PCR reads with MiXCR, giving one entry per CDR3 protein. Here the sample spans fewer than 400,000 distinct CDR3 sequences, around 21% being singletons. This specimen comes from a study of regulatory T cells in long-lasting Graves disease. Background on the study: Over 5 years on antithyroid drugs plus positive TSH receptor antibodies marked Graves' disease as persistent.

As to time point: persistent/refractory GD, antithyroid drugs over 5 years with positive TRAb. Construction of the TCR library relied on RNA isolated from PBMCs. Collection of peripheral blood (nine milliliters) was done using EDTA tubes. General study results and limits: Only peripheral blood was studied, not thyroid tissue.

Germline V CDR1 and CDR2: MNHNS, SASEGT. This CDR3 spans 11 amino acids. Trimming took 5 bases from V and 6 from J, leaving 8 bases between them. The origin of this receptor is a female donor with Graves disease. The source was peripheral blood mononuclear cells (PBMCs), collected when the disease was refractory, from a patient treated with antithyroid drugs. The V call is TRBV6-1, the J call TRBJ2-7; unclear D gene. The CDR3, as DNA: TGTGCCAGCAGTCAACAATTCGAGCAGTACTTC. Translating gives CASSQQFEQYF.